The 12 T cell receptor beta chains below come from one sample, sequenced in a study of immune characterization of retroperitoneal liposarcoma. Via MiXCR, TCRdb re-called the PCR reads, giving one row per CDR3 protein. The data contain some 8,200 distinct CDR3 sequences, more than 40% of them singletons. Material: tumor tissue. The receptors shown here come from a male donor with retroperitoneal liposarcoma.

This clonotype rates as medium-sized. The chain combines TRBV7-2 with TRBJ2-1; TRBD2 aligns across 9 bases. The DNA end is a closer match to TRBJ2-7, so the J assignment may be wrong. Looked up from germline, CDR1 is SGHTA and CDR2 is FQGNSA. This CDR3 contains 14 residues. Here the CDR3 DNA reads TGTGCCAGCAGCCGGACTAGCGACCACAATGAGCAGTACTTC. It specifies CASSRTSDHNEQYF.

J is TRBJ2-5 and V is TRBV10-2; D gene unclear. Gene TRBJ2-7 matches the end of the DNA better, so the J call may be wrong. The V gene's germline CDR1 is WSHSY and CDR2 SAAADI. This CDR3 is built from 12 residues. The CDR3 bases are TGCGCCAGCAGTGACCTCACCTACGAGCAGTACTTC. Translated, it gives CASSDLTYEQYF.

The CDR3 DNA reads TGTGCCAGCAGCTTGGAGGGGGGCGCCGGGCCTTACGAGCAGTACTTC. This encodes CASSLEGGAGPYEQYF. V is TRBV5-6 and J is TRBJ2-7; D tentatively fits TRBD1 or TRBD2 (6 bases each). Germline V CDR1 and CDR2: SGHDT, YYEEEE. Trimming took off 0 bases at V and 4 bases at J, with 17 bases between the two ends. This CDR3 is 16 amino acids long.

V usage is TRBV6-8 and J usage is TRBJ1-5; D is perhaps TRBD1 (6 bases). CDR3 size: 15 residues. CDR1 MNHGY and CDR2 SAAAGT come from the germline V gene. The germline V and J ends were trimmed by 6 bases and 4 bases, with 16 bases remaining between them. As DNA, the CDR3 is TGTGCCAGCAGATTCGGCAGGGGAGGGAATCAGCCCCAGCATTTT. It yields the protein CASRFGRGGNQPQHF.

This chain links TRBV6-1 with TRBJ2-1, with TRBD2 matching over 8 bases. V shed 2 bases and J 0 bases; nucleotides not matched to a gene: 12. The length of the CDR3 is 19 residues. Germline CDR1 and CDR2: MNHNS and SASEGT. In DNA form, the CDR3 reads TGTGCCAGCAGTGAATCGCCAGCGGGGGCCATCAACTCCTACAATGAGCAGTTCTTC. Protein sequence: CASSESPAGAINSYNEQFF.

The chain links TRBV7-6 to TRBJ2-3; D perhaps matches TRBD2 (5 bases). The end of the DNA aligns better with TRBJ2-7, so the J call may be wrong. The CDR3 extends over 19 amino acids. Germline CDR1 and CDR2: SGHVS and FNYEAQ. The DNA for the CDR3 is TGTGCCAGCAGCCTCCCTTTCTTACAGTCGGAGGAAGGCTACAATGAGCAGTACTTC. Translated, it gives CASSLPFLQSEEGYNEQYF.

A word on this clonotype: A single base separates this from a much larger clone, so it may be a read error. The chain links TRBV6-8 to TRBJ2-5; 7 nucleotides line up with TRBD2. Germline V gene sequence: CDR1 MNHGY, CDR2 SAAAGT. CDR3 length: 13 residues. V gave up 7 bases and J gave up 11 bases; unmatched junction bases: 13. The CDR3 loop is CASTGTTINEQYF. The CDR3 nucleotides are TGTGCCAGCACCGGGACTACCATCAATGAGCAGTACTTC.

This clonotype qualifies as medium-sized. This chain uses TRBV7-2 with TRBJ2-3; tentative D call: TRBD2 (6 bases). CDR1 is SGHTA and CDR2 is FQGNSA in the germline V gene. The CDR3 contains 15 residues. Trimming cost V 4 bases and J 4 bases, with 15 bases left between them. CDR3: CASSSGGVRADTQYF. The DNA of the CDR3 is TGTGCCAGCAGCTCCGGCGGGGTTCGGGCAGATACGCAGTATTTT.

The chain is built from TRBV10-1 and TRBJ1-2, with D uncertain. CDR3 length equals 14 residues. The ends were cut back, 0 bases at V and 8 bases at J, with 13 bases in the middle. The germline V gene encodes CDR1 WNHNN and CDR2 SYGVQD (reference sequence). In nucleotides, the CDR3 is TGCGCCAGCAGTGAGTCAAGAACGGGAGTGGGCTACACCTTC. This sequence encodes CASSESRTGVGYTF.

This clonotype came up a few times. The rearrangement uses TRBV27 and TRBJ1-1; weak D call: TRBD1 (5 bases). The length of the CDR3 is 14 residues. Germline V gene data show CDR1 as MNHEY and CDR2 as SMNVEV (reference sequence). V gave up 3 bases and J gave up 1 base, with 9 bases separating them. CDR3 nucleotide sequence: TGTGCCAGCAGTTTCTTACAGGCGAACACTGAAGCTTTCTTT. Its protein is CASSFLQANTEAFF.

Remarks on this clonotype: In this CDR3 the conserved last residue, phenylalanine or tryptophan, is missing, so a read error is likely. No DNA is shown, since the ends of the CDR3 on it are uncertain; the CDR3 is the one TCRdb lists. The gene calls are TRBV7-3 and TRBJ2-6; the table's D call of TRBD1 was not tested on the DNA. Including both end residues, the CDR3 is 10 amino acids long. The germline V gene has CDR1 SGHTA and CDR2 FQGTGA. CDR3 in amino acids: CASSSQPGQG.

This clonotype was detected only once. The chain links TRBV6-5 to TRBJ2-6; D possibly corresponds to TRBD1 (7 bases). The CDR3 runs 13 residues. Germline assignment: CDR1 MNHEY and CDR2 SVGAGI. The V gene lost 11 bases and the J gene lost 3 bases, with 11 bases spanning the gap. CDR3 amino acids: CALRGVGANVLTF. For the CDR3, the DNA is TGTGCCCTCAGGGGGGTTGGGGCCAACGTCCTGACTTTC.